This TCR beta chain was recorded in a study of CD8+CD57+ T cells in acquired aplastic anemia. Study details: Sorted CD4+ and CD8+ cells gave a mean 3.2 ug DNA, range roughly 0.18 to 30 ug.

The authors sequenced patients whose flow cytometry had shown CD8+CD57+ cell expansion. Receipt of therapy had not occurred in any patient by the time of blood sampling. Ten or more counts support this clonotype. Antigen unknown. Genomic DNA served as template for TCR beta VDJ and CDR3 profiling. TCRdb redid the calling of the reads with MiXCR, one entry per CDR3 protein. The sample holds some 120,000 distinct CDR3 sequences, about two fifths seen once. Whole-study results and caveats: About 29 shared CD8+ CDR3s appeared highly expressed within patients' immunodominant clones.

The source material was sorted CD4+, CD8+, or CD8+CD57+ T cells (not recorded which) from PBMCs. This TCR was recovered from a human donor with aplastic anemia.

The chain's CDR3 is CASSSGDEGSPLHF. As DNA, the CDR3 is TGCGCCAGCAGCTCTGGAGATGAGGGTTCACCCCTCCACTTT. The chain employs TRBV5-1 and TRBJ1-6; D gene uncertain. V lost 3 bases and J 9 bases, leaving 13 bases between the germline ends. Germline V gene lookup returns CDR1 SGHRS and CDR2 YFSETQ. This CDR3 comprises 14 residues.